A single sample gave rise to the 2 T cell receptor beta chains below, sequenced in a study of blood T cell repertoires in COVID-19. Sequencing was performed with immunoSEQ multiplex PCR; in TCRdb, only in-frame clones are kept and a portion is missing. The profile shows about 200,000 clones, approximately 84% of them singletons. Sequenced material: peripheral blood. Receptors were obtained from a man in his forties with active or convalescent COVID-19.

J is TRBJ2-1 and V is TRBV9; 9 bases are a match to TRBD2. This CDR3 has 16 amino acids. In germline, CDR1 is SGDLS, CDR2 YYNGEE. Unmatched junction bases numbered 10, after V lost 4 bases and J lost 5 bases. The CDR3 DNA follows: TGTGCCAGCAGCCCCCGCGGCGGGAGGGGTAACAATGAGCAGTTCTTC. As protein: CASSPRGGRGNNEQFF. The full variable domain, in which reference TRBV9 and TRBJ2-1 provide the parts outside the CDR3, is DSGVTQTPKHLITATGQRVTLRCSPRSGDLSVYWYQQSLDQGLQFLIQYYNGEERAKGNILERFSAQQFPDLHSELNLSSLELGDSALYFCASSPRGGRGNNEQFFGPGTRLTVL.

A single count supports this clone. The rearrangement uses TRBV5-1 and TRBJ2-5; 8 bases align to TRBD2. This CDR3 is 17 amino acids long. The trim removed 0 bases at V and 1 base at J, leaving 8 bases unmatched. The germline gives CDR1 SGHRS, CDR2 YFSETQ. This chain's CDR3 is CASSLGGLAGFQETQYF. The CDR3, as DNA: TGCGCCAGCAGCTTGGGTGGCCTAGCGGGTTTCCAAGAGACCCAGTACTTC.